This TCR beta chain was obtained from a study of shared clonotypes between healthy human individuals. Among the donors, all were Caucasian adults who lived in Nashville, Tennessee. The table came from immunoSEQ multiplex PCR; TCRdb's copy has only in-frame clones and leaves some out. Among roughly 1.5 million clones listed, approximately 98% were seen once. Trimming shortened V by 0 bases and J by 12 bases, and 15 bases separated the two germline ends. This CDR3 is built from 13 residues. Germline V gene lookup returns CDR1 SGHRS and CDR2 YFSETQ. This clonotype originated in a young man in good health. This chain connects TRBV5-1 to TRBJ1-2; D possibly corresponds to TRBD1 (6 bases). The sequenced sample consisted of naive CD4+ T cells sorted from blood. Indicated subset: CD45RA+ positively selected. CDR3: CASSLAGQAANTF. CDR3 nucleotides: TGCGCCAGCAGCTTGGCGGGACAAGCTGCGAACACCTTC.